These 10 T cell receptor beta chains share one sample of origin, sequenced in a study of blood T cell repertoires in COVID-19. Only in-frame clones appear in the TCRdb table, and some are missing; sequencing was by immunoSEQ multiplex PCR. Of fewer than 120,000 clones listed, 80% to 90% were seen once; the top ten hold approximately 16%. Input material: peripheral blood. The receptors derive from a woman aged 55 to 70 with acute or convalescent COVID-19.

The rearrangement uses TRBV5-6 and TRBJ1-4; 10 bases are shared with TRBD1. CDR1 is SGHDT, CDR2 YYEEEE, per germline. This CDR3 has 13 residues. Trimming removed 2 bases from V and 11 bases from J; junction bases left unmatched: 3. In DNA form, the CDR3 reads TGTGCCAGCAGCTTCGGGACAGGGGCTAAACTGTTTTTT. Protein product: CASSFGTGAKLFF.

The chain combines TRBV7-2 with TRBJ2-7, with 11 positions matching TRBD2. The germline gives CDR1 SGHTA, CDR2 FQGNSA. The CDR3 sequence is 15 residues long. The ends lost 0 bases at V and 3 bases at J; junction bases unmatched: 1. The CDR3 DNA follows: TGTGCCAGCAGCTTAGCCCTAGCGGGGGGCTACGAGCAGTACTTC. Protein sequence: CASSLALAGGYEQYF.

The CDR3 DNA is TGTGCCAGCAGCCAAACCCGGGACAGCTATGGCTACACCTTC. Translation: CASSQTRDSYGYTF. This chain uses TRBV3-1 (or the pseudogene TRBV3-2) with TRBJ1-2, with 7 bases that match TRBD1. The CDR3 consists of 14 residues. The V gene end was trimmed by 2 bases and the J gene end by 4 bases; junction bases not matched to a gene: 4. CDR1 is LGHDT, CDR2 YNNKEL, per germline (reference sequence).

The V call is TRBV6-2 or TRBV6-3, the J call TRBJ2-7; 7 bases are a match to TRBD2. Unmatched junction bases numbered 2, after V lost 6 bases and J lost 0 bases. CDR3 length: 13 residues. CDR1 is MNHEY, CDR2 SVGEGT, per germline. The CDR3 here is CASSGLVSYEQYF. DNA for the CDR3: TGTGCCAGCAGCGGACTAGTCTCCTACGAGCAGTACTTC.

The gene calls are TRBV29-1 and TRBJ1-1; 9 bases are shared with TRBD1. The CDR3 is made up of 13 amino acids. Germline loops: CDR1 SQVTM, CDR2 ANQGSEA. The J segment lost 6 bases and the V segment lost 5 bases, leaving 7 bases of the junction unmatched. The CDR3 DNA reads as TGCAGCGTTCTACAGGGGGCTGGTGCTGAAGCTTTCTTT. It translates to CSVLQGAGAEAFF.

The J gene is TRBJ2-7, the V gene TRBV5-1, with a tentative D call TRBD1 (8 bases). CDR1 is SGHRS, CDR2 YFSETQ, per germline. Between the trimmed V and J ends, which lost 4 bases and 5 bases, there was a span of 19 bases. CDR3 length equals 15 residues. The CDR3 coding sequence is TGCGCCAGCAGCCGACTTCGGACAGGGAGGGACGAGCAGTACTTC. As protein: CASSRLRTGRDEQYF.

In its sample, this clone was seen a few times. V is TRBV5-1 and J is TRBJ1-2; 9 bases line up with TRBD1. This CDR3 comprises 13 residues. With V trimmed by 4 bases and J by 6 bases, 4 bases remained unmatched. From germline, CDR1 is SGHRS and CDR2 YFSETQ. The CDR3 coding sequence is TGCGCCAGCAGCCTAGGGACAGGGCATGGCTACACCTTC. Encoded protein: CASSLGTGHGYTF. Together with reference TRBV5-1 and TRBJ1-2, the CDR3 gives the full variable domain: KAGVTQTPRYLIKTRGQQVTLSCSPISGHRSVSWYQQTPGQGLQFLFEYFSETQRNKGNFPGRFSGRQFSNSRSEMNVSTLELGDSALYLCASSLGTGHGYTFGSGTRLTVV.

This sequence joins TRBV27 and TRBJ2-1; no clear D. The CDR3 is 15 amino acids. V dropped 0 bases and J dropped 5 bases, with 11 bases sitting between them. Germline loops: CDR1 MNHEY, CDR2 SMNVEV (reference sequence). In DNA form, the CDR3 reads TGTGCCAGCAGTTTATCGTGGCGGAACCACAATGAGCAGTTCTTC. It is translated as CASSLSWRNHNEQFF.

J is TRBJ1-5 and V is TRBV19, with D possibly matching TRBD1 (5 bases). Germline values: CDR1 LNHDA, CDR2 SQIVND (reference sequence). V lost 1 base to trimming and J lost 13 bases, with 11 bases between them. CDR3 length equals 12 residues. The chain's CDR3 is CASSIGGTYQHF. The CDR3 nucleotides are TGTGCCAGTAGTATAGGGGGGACTTATCAGCATTTT.

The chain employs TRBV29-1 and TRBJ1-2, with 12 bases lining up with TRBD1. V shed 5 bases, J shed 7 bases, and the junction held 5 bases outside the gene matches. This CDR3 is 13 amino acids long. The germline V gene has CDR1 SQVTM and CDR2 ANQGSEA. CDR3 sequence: CSVPGQGATGYTF. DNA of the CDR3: TGCAGCGTTCCGGGACAGGGGGCGACTGGCTACACCTTC.